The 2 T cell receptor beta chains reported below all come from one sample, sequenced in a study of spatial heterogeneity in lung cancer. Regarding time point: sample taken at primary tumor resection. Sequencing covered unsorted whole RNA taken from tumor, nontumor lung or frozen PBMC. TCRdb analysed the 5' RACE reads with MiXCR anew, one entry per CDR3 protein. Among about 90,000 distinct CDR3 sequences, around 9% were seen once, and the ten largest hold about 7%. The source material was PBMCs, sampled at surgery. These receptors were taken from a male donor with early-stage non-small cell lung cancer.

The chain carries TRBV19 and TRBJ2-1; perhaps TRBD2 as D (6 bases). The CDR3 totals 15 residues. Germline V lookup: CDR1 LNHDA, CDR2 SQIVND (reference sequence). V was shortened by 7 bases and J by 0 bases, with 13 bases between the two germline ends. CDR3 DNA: TGTGCCAGTACTCAGGACGGGAGCTCCTACAATGAGCAGTTCTTC. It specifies CASTQDGSSYNEQFF.

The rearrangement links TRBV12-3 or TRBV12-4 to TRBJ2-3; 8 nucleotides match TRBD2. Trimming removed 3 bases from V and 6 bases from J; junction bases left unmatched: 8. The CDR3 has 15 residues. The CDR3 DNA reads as TGTGCCAGCAGTTTCCCCGGGGGGGCGGGTGATACGCAGTATTTT. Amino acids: CASSFPGGAGDTQYF.